The present entry profiles one TCR beta chain with its context. Its antigen is not known. The CDR3 totals 12 residues. V lost 0 bases and J lost 10, with 8 bases in between. Germline V gene data show CDR1 as SGHKS and CDR2 as YYEKEE (reference sequence). The sample originates from a study of cytomegalovirus exposure and HLA in healthy donors. Study-wide findings and caveats: According to the study, 150 to 200 TCR beta chains were cytomegalovirus-associated. In vitro experiments confirmed that a few CMV-associated chains were specific for CMV antigens. TCR beta sequences numbering around 15,000 were associated with HLA alleles at 0.05 false discovery rate in a later analysis.

Samples came from healthy bone marrow donors. PCR was performed using 60 Vbeta and 13 Jbeta primers. Using immunoSEQ multiplex PCR, the repertoire was profiled, and TCRdb retains in-frame clones only, with some absent. The sample includes some 130,000 clones, around 86% of them seen just once. The sequence was obtained from a woman aged 50 to 65 in good health and CMV-seropositive. The chain has TRBV5-5 and TRBJ2-1; D is unclear. Sample: PBMCs. The CDR3 region is CASSLALTEQFF. The CDR3 nucleotides read TGTGCCAGCAGCTTGGCCCTTACAGAGCAGTTCTTC.